This entry lists 16 T cell receptor beta chains sequenced from one sample in a study of T cell repertoires in aging, cancer and after chemotherapy. TRB rearrangements spanning V, D and J were amplified using mixed TRB-A/B primers. From the multiplex PCR reads, TCRdb called clonotypes with MiXCR, one entry per CDR3 protein. The top ten hold about 12% of the sample, which has several thousand distinct CDR3 sequences, around a third seen once. The template was genomic DNA from peripheral blood, not RNA. The sample comprised blood. The source of these receptors is a human donor in good health. The donor label of this sample is uncertain.

Worth noting for this clonotype: Germline and junction disagree at one end, which may indicate a read error. The gene calls are TRBV5-4 and TRBJ2-2, with 10 bases matching TRBD1. CDR1 is SGHNT and CDR2 is YYREEE in the germline V gene (reference sequence). The CDR3 runs 15 residues. CDR3 residues: CASSLGQGSIGELFF. Here the CDR3 DNA reads TGCGCCAGCAGCTTGGGACAGGGGAGCATCGGGGAGCTGTTTTTT.

This clonotype is medium-sized. The rearrangement uses TRBV12-3 or TRBV12-4 and TRBJ2-2; no clear D gene. V shed 6 bases and J shed 6 bases, with 8 bases lying between them. The CDR3 loop spans 12 amino acids. The CDR3 DNA sequence: TGTGCCAGCAGCCCGGTTCCCGGGGAGCTGTTTTTT. Its translation is CASSPVPGELFF.

The table lists this clonotype with a few counts. The chain recombines TRBV5-5 with TRBJ1-6, with 12 nucleotides matching TRBD1. V dropped 3 bases and J dropped 5; count of bases not matched to a gene: 6. The CDR3 loop spans 17 amino acids. From germline, CDR1 is SGHKS and CDR2 YYEKEE (reference sequence). CDR3 nucleotides: TGTGCCAGCAGCTATTCCGGGACAGGGGGCAATAATTCACCCCTCCACTTT. Protein: CASSYSGTGGNNSPLHF. Full variable domain (remainder filled in from reference TRBV5-5 and TRBJ1-6): DAGVTQSPTHLIKTRGQQVTLRCSPISGHKSVSWYQQVLGQGPQFIFQYYEKEERGRGNFPDRFSARQFPNYSSELNVNALLLGDSALYLCASSYSGTGGNNSPLHFGNGTRLTVT.

The chain couples TRBV10-3 to TRBJ1-2; D possibly corresponds to TRBD1 (6 bases). Germline V gene data show CDR1 as ENHRY and CDR2 as SYGVKD. The length of the CDR3 is 13 residues. Trimming stripped 0 bases from V and 10 bases from J, with 12 bases between. CDR3 nucleotide sequence: TGTGCCATCAGTGAGTCGGCAAGGGGGGACTACACCTTC. Translated: CAISESARGDYTF.

This clonotype was counted only a few times. CDR3 DNA sequence: TGTGCCAGCAGTTTAACGGCAGGGGGTAATGAAAAACTGTTTTTT. Amino acids: CASSLTAGGNEKLFF. The chain employs TRBV12-3 or TRBV12-4 and TRBJ1-4, with 7 positions matching TRBD1. J was trimmed by 4 bases and V by 2 bases; bases with no gene match: 4. This CDR3 region has 15 residues.

The chain recombines TRBV28 with TRBJ1-3, with 9 bases matching TRBD1. Germline lookup yields CDR1 MDHEN and CDR2 SYDVKM. The CDR3 has 15 residues. The J segment lost 3 bases and the V segment lost 5 bases, leaving 5 bases of the junction unmatched. CDR3 protein: CASSGGQGYGNTIYF. In nucleotides, the CDR3 is TGTGCCAGCAGTGGGGGACAGGGATATGGAAACACCATATATTTT.

This clonotype has only a few counts. CDR3 in amino acids: CASSYLQTLGVNTDTQYF. For the CDR3, the DNA is TGTGCCAGCAGTTACTTACAGACTTTGGGGGTGAACACAGATACGCAGTATTTT. This chain joins TRBV6-2 or TRBV6-3 and TRBJ2-3; D may correspond to TRBD1 or TRBD2 (5 bases each). CDR3 length: 18 amino acids. The ends were cut back, 1 base at V and 2 bases at J, with 19 bases in the middle. CDR1 and CDR2 from the germline V gene are MNHEY and SVGEGT.

This clonotype was seen only a few times. The rearrangement uses TRBV10-3 and TRBJ1-1; 8 nucleotides align to TRBD1. Germline CDR1 reads ENHRY; CDR2 reads SYGVKD. J gave up 5 bases and V 0 bases, and 8 bases lay outside the gene matches. The CDR3 length is 16 residues. In DNA, the CDR3 is TGTGCCATCAGTGAGTCCTTGCGGACAGGGTCGACTGAAGCTTTCTTT. This codes for CAISESLRTGSTEAFF.

In the case of this clonotype: This clone may be a read error of a much larger clone one base away. The chain employs TRBV15 and TRBJ2-2; the D gene is possibly TRBD2 (5 bases). In germline, CDR1 is LNHNV, CDR2 YYDKDF (reference sequence). The CDR3 is 16 amino acids. In DNA, the CDR3 is TGTGCCACCATCAGAGATCGAGGGTGGGACACCGGGGAGCTGTTTTTT. This translates into CATIRDRGWDTGELFF.

The V call is TRBV6-2 or TRBV6-3, the J call TRBJ2-7, with D uncertain. V lost 2 bases and J 0 bases, leaving 17 bases between the germline ends. The CDR3 loop spans 17 amino acids. Per the germline V gene, CDR1 is MNHEY and CDR2 is SVGEGT. The CDR3 loop reads CASSYNQRAESSYEQYF. The CDR3 DNA reads TGTGCCAGCAGTTACAACCAACGGGCAGAAAGCTCCTACGAGCAGTACTTC.

This clonotype is deemed medium-sized. The V and J genes are TRBV5-4 and TRBJ2-2; 7 bases agree with TRBD1. Trimming took 4 bases from V and 0 from J; bases not matched to a gene: 3. This CDR3 has 15 residues. The germline V gene encodes CDR1 SGHNT and CDR2 YYREEE (reference sequence). The CDR3, as DNA: TGTGCCAGCAGCACAGGGACAGCGAACACCGGGGAGCTGTTTTTT. It translates to CASSTGTANTGELFF.

The chain couples TRBV12-3 or TRBV12-4 to TRBJ2-3; 7 nucleotides agree with TRBD2. J gave up 2 bases and V 3 bases, and 5 bases lay outside the gene matches. This CDR3 region has 15 residues. CDR3 sequence reads: CASSFRGTNTDTQYF. CDR3 nucleotides: TGTGCCAGCAGTTTCCGGGGGACTAACACAGATACGCAGTATTTT.

V gene TRBV5-1 combines with J gene TRBJ2-7, with D possibly matching TRBD2 (5 bases). This CDR3 is built from 14 residues. Trimming left V 4 bases short and J 0 bases short, with 11 bases between. CDR1 is SGHRS and CDR2 is YFSETQ in the germline V gene. CDR3 nucleotides: TGCGCCAGCAGCCAGACTGGGAGCTCCTACGAGCAGTACTTC. As protein: CASSQTGSSYEQYF.

This clonotype was seen a few times. The CDR3 protein is CAWSAFRDKGDNYGYTF. CDR3 sequence (DNA): TGTGCCTGGAGTGCCTTTCGGGACAAGGGTGACAATTATGGCTACACCTTC. This chain links TRBV30 with TRBJ1-2; weak D call: TRBD1 (6 bases). Germline V gene sequence: CDR1 GTSNPN, CDR2 SVGIG (reference sequence). The CDR3 length is 17 residues. The germline V and J ends were trimmed by 1 base and 5 bases, with 23 bases remaining between them.

The chain carries TRBV27 and TRBJ1-5, with D possibly TRBD1 on 6 matching bases. The CDR3 spans 13 residues. Germline CDR1 is MNHEY and CDR2 is SMNVEV (reference sequence). Deletions cut 4 bases from V and 4 bases from J, with 8 bases between. The DNA of the CDR3 is TGTGCCAGCAGTTCCGACAGGAATCAGCCCCAGCATTTT. Residues: CASSSDRNQPQHF.

The J gene is TRBJ1-6, the V gene TRBV5-4; D might be TRBD1 (5 bases). Between the trimmed V and J ends, which lost 4 bases and 3 bases, there was a span of 35 bases. CDR3 size: 23 residues. CDR1 SGHNT and CDR2 YYREEE come from the germline V gene (reference sequence). The CDR3 nucleotides read TGTGCCAGCAGCCCCCCCCCGTTAGTAGTTCAAAACGGGGGACCAGACTATAATTCACCCCTCCACTTT. Amino acid sequence: CASSPPPLVVQNGGPDYNSPLHF.